These 5 T cell receptor beta chains were all obtained from the same sample, sequenced in a study of blood T cells in healthy people across ages. For the second PCR, which ran for 7 to 11 cycles, a sample-barcoded 5' primer and a J-beta primer mix were used. MiXCR, applied by TCRdb to the 5' RACE reads, yields one record per CDR3 protein. The data contain hundreds of thousands of distinct CDR3 sequences, less than 40% of them singletons. What was sequenced was blood. The receptors were sampled from a woman older than 75 in good health.

This clonotype was picked up many times. This may come from a read error, since a much larger clone is one base off. The CDR3 protein is CASSLRLAGKNEQYF. The CDR3 region has the DNA TGTGCCAGCAGCTTAAGACTAGCGGGGAAGAATGAGCAGTACTTC. This chain connects TRBV7-3 to TRBJ2-5; 11 bases align to TRBD2. Germline trimming cut 1 base from V and 11 bases from J; bases unmatched to any gene: 9. The germline CDR1 and CDR2 sequences are SGHTA and FQGTGA. There are 15 residues in the CDR3.

This clonotype has at least ten counts. The chain links TRBV5-1 to TRBJ2-1, with 9 bases matching TRBD2. This CDR3 region has 15 residues. Germline V gene lookup returns CDR1 SGHRS and CDR2 YFSETQ. V lost 0 bases, J lost 5 bases, and 3 bases stayed unmatched. The CDR3, as DNA: TGCGCCAGCAGCTTGGAACTAGCGGGTAACAATGAGCAGTTCTTC. This sequence encodes CASSLELAGNNEQFF.

This chain uses TRBV6-2 or TRBV6-3 with TRBJ2-2; D ambiguous. Germline lookup yields CDR1 MNHEY and CDR2 SVGEGT. This CDR3 region has 13 residues. Between the trimmed V and J ends, which lost 7 bases and 5 bases, there was a span of 11 bases. DNA of the CDR3: TGTGCCAGCACTCGGCTGGGGACCGGGGAGCTGTTTTTT. Translated: CASTRLGTGELFF.

Comment on this clonotype: The junction differs from germline at one of its ends, possibly a read error. This sequence joins TRBV7-2 and TRBJ1-2; TRBD1 might be the D (6 bases). The CDR3 has 15 amino acids. Germline CDR1 reads SGHTA; CDR2 reads FQGNSA. The CDR3 DNA sequence: TGTGCCGGCAGCCCTACGGGGGGCCTCCTCTATGGCTACACCTTC. Its protein product is CAGSPTGGLLYGYTF.

This chain joins TRBV20-1 and TRBJ1-1; D possibly corresponds to TRBD1 (6 bases). The CDR3 extends over 14 amino acids. Germline CDR1 reads DFQATT; CDR2 reads SNEGSKA (reference sequence). Trimming pared 6 bases from V and 1 base from J, leaving 15 bases between. CDR3 loop: CSAPGQPRNTEAFF. DNA of the CDR3: TGCAGTGCGCCTGGACAGCCCAGGAACACTGAAGCTTTCTTT.